This passage covers 5 T cell receptor beta chains from one sample sequenced in a study of sequential checkpoint blockade in melanoma. Specified treatment: randomized to nivolumab then ipilimumab (arm A) or the reverse (arm B). TCRdb keeps only in-frame clones here, not all; method: immunoSEQ multiplex PCR. This table holds about 18,000 clones, roughly 28% found once. This material consisted of tumor tissue (inferred from file names), taken from a patient given nivolumab and ipilimumab in sequence. The source is a human donor with melanoma.

This chain uses TRBV29-1 with TRBJ1-3, with D unresolved. There are 13 residues in the CDR3. CDR1 and CDR2 (germline): SQVTM, ANQGSEA. The V and J ends lost 4 bases and 0 bases respectively, with 7 bases between them. The CDR3 region is CSVVESSGNTIYF. The CDR3 DNA is TGCAGCGTTGTGGAGTCCTCTGGAAACACCATATATTTT.

The V call is TRBV6-8, the J call TRBJ2-1; 9 bases line up with TRBD2. The CDR3 is 14 residues long. Germline trimming cut 6 bases from V and 8 bases from J; bases unmatched to any gene: 8. In germline, CDR1 is MNHGY, CDR2 SAAAGT. Written as DNA, the CDR3 is TGTGCCAGCAGAGTTGGACTAGCGTGGGATGAGCAGTTCTTC. Its protein is CASRVGLAWDEQFF.

The chain combines TRBV7-2 with TRBJ1-1, with no clear D. This CDR3 spans 13 amino acids. Trimming took off 1 base at V and 1 base at J, with 4 bases between the two ends. Germline loops: CDR1 SGHTA, CDR2 FQGNSA. The CDR3 spells CASSLGSNTEAFF. CDR3 bases: TGTGCCAGCAGCTTAGGTTCGAACACTGAAGCTTTCTTT. Full variable domain (missing parts from reference TRBV7-2 and TRBJ1-1): GAGVSQSPSNKVTEKGKDVELRCDPISGHTALYWYRQSLGQGLEFLIYFQGNSAPDKSGLPSDRFSAERTGGSVSTLTIQRTQQEDSAVYLCASSLGSNTEAFFGQGTRLTVV.

This chain links TRBV11-3 with TRBJ2-7; D tentatively reads TRBD1 or TRBD2 (5 bases each). CDR1 is SGHNT and CDR2 is YENEEA in the germline V gene. V gave up 6 bases and J gave up 0 bases, with 18 bases separating them. The CDR3 consists of 16 residues. The CDR3 loop reads CASSPGYGGPSYEQYF. The CDR3 coding sequence is TGTGCCAGCAGTCCGGGGTATGGGGGTCCCTCCTACGAGCAGTACTTC.

The chain has TRBV29-1 and TRBJ2-4; D is possibly TRBD2 (6 bases). CDR3 size: 14 residues. The germline CDR1 and CDR2 sequences are SQVTM and ANQGSEA. V was cut by 3 bases and J by 3 bases, with 12 bases left in between. The CDR3 region has the DNA TGCAGCGTTGAGGATTCCGGGAGCAAAAACATTCAGTACTTC. Amino acids: CSVEDSGSKNIQYF.